The 4 T cell receptor beta chains listed next were all sequenced from one sample in a study of blood T cells in healthy people across ages. PCR was performed a second time for about 6 to 12 cycles using a sample-barcoded 5' primer and a J-beta primer mix. Via MiXCR, TCRdb re-called the 5' RACE reads, giving one row per CDR3 protein. The sample yields about 780,000 distinct CDR3 sequences, 55% to 65% seen once. The source material was blood. The receptors originated from a young man in good health.

V is TRBV3-1 and J is TRBJ2-3; no clear D. The germline gives CDR1 LGHDT, CDR2 YNNKEL (reference sequence). The CDR3 consists of 14 residues. Trimming took 4 bases from V and 4 from J, leaving 12 bases between them. CDR3 sequence (DNA): TGTGCCAGCAGCCGGGATCCAGAGTCAGATACGCAGTATTTT. It translates to CASSRDPESDTQYF.

The genes are TRBV7-2 and TRBJ2-3; no firm D call. Germline CDR1 reads SGHTA; CDR2 reads FQGNSA. The CDR3 extends over 14 amino acids. V lost 8 bases and J 0 bases, leaving 12 bases between the germline ends. CDR3 sequence: CASRDLTSTDTQYF. In nucleotides, the CDR3 is TGTGCCAGCCGAGACTTAACTAGCACAGATACGCAGTATTTT.

This chain joins TRBV12-3 or TRBV12-4 and TRBJ2-5, with TRBD1 identical over 9 bases. Matching the DNA end better, TRBJ2-7 makes the J call doubtful. The CDR3 sequence is 15 residues long. This chain's CDR3 is CASSPAGTGWAEQYF. The CDR3 DNA reads TGTGCCAGCAGTCCAGCGGGGACAGGGTGGGCCGAGCAGTACTTC.

V is TRBV7-2 and J is TRBJ2-7, with 11 bases fitting TRBD1. J lost 0 bases, V lost 4 bases, and 5 bases had no gene match. The germline CDR1 and CDR2 sequences are SGHTA and FQGNSA. CDR3 length: 16 residues. The CDR3 bases are TGTGCCAGCAGCTCCGGGGACAGGGGGGCCTCCTACGAGCAGTACTTC. Its translation is CASSSGDRGASYEQYF.